The 15 T cell receptor beta chains presented below share a single source sample, sequenced in a study of cytomegalovirus exposure and HLA in healthy donors. 60 Vbeta and 13 Jbeta primers were used in PCR. Only in-frame clones appear in the TCRdb table, and some are missing; sequencing was by immunoSEQ multiplex PCR. Here the sample spans more than 150,000 clones, around 80% being singletons. Sequencing used PBMCs. The receptors originated from a man younger than 35 in good health and CMV-seronegative.

The chain combines TRBV28 with TRBJ2-7; the D gene is possibly TRBD1 (5 bases). Germline V gene lookup returns CDR1 MDHEN and CDR2 SYDVKM. This CDR3 region has 15 residues. V was clipped by 7 bases and J by 0 bases, with 16 bases between them. In DNA, the CDR3 is TGTGCCAGCACCCCAAGGAAGGGGTTCTCCTACGAGCAGTACTTC. Its protein is CASTPRKGFSYEQYF.

This rearrangement joins TRBV6-1 to TRBJ1-5; 7 bases agree with TRBD1. Germline V gives CDR1 MNHNS, CDR2 SASEGT. The CDR3 sequence is 17 residues long. The junction had 11 bases not matched to a gene; V was cut back by 3 bases and J by 3 bases. The CDR3 reads CASSDYFSGTDNQPQHF. CDR3 DNA: TGTGCCAGCAGTGATTATTTCTCCGGGACAGACAATCAGCCCCAGCATTTT.

The chain has TRBV11-2 and TRBJ2-1, with 9 bases matching TRBD2. The CDR3 totals 16 residues. V trimming: 5 bases; J trimming: 7 bases; junction bases outside the gene matches: 12. Germline loops: CDR1 SGHAT, CDR2 FQNNGV. The DNA for the CDR3 is TGTGCCAGCAGCCCCCTAGCGGGAACCCCTGGGAATGAGCAGTTCTTC. Translated: CASSPLAGTPGNEQFF.

This clone appeared a few times. The V gene is TRBV5-1, the J gene TRBJ2-5; D unclear. Trimming left V 3 bases short and J 0 bases short, with 6 bases between. The CDR3 has 13 residues. Germline CDR1 reads SGHRS; CDR2 reads YFSETQ. The CDR3 sequence is CASSSTYQETQYF. The CDR3 region has the DNA TGCGCCAGCAGCTCTACGTACCAAGAGACCCAGTACTTC.

The chain has TRBV7-9 and TRBJ2-5; D uncertain. The CDR3 is 13 amino acids. The V gene's germline CDR1 is SEHNR and CDR2 FQNEAQ (reference sequence). In DNA form, the CDR3 reads TGTGCAGCCGGCCCTGCGGTCCGAGAGACCCAGTACTTC. Its translation: CAAGPAVRETQYF.

The chain recombines TRBV7-9 with TRBJ2-2; possibly TRBD1 for D (6 bases). The length of the CDR3 is 18 residues. Germline V lookup: CDR1 SEHNR, CDR2 FQNEAQ (reference sequence). Trimming took off 5 bases at V and 2 bases at J, with 21 bases between the two ends. CDR3: CASSQSTGKSINTGELFF. The DNA of the CDR3 is TGTGCCAGCAGCCAATCAACAGGGAAGTCGATAAACACCGGGGAGCTGTTTTTT. The full variable domain, completed using reference TRBV7-9 and TRBJ2-2, is DTGVSQNPRHKITKRGQNVTFRCDPISEHNRLYWYRQTLGQGPEFLTYFQNEAQLEKSRLLSDRFSAERPKGSFSTLEIQRTEQGDSAMYLCASSQSTGKSINTGELFFGEGSRLTVL.

In this sample, this clone turned up once. V gene TRBV2 combines with J gene TRBJ1-4; the D is unclear. The CDR3 is made up of 16 amino acids. Per germline, CDR1 SNHLY and CDR2 FYNNEI. The ends were cut back, 8 bases at V and 8 bases at J, with 24 bases in the middle. The CDR3 nucleotides read TGTGCCAGCCTACCTAGGGAGACATCAGCTCGGGAAAAACTGTTTTTT. It translates to CASLPRETSAREKLFF.

The J gene is TRBJ2-3, the V gene TRBV5-4, with 11 bases aligning to TRBD2. V lost 2 bases to trimming and J lost 4 bases; unmatched junction nucleotides: 9. CDR1 is SGHNT and CDR2 is YYREEE in the germline V gene (reference sequence). The CDR3 is 17 residues long. The CDR3 region is CASSLTSGGNWADTQYF. CDR3 coding DNA: TGTGCCAGCAGCTTAACTAGCGGGGGTAATTGGGCAGATACGCAGTATTTT.

The chain is built from TRBV19 and TRBJ2-7, with 7 bases matching TRBD1. CDR3 size: 14 residues. Germline values: CDR1 LNHDA, CDR2 SQIVND (reference sequence). Unmatched junction bases numbered 10, after V lost 9 bases and J lost 2 bases. The CDR3 DNA reads TGTGCCAGCCAACGGACAGGCGCAACCTACGAGCAGTACTTC. It yields the protein CASQRTGATYEQYF.

The J gene is TRBJ1-2, the V gene TRBV15; D gene uncertain. The length of the CDR3 is 13 residues. Germline lookup yields CDR1 LNHNV and CDR2 YYDKDF (reference sequence). Between the trimmed V and J ends, which lost 1 base and 4 bases, there was a span of 7 bases. CDR3 DNA sequence: TGTGCCACCAGCAGAGGAGAGGGCTATGGCTACACCTTC. It encodes CATSRGEGYGYTF.

The chain recombines TRBV10-1 with TRBJ2-7; no reliable D call. V lost 5 bases and J 3 bases, leaving 11 bases between the germline ends. CDR1 and CDR2 from the germline V gene are WNHNN and SYGVQD (reference sequence). The CDR3 has 13 residues. CDR3 sequence: CASSISIGYEQYF. As DNA, the CDR3 is TGCGCCAGCAGTATATCTATTGGCTACGAGCAGTACTTC.

The chain links TRBV5-1 to TRBJ2-3; no definite D call. Between the trimmed V and J ends, which lost 0 bases and 2 bases, there was a span of 7 bases. CDR3 size: 14 residues. Germline assignment: CDR1 SGHRS and CDR2 YFSETQ. As DNA, the CDR3 is TGCGCCAGCAGCTTGGTTCCCCTCACAGATACGCAGTATTTT. Amino acids: CASSLVPLTDTQYF.

J is TRBJ2-7 and V is TRBV18; 7 positions agree with TRBD1. With V trimmed by 2 bases and J by 6 bases, 10 bases remained unmatched. There are 15 residues in the CDR3. Germline CDR1 KGHSH, CDR2 LQKENI. The CDR3 here is CASSPSDRVGSEQYF. CDR3 DNA: TGTGCCAGCTCACCATCCGACAGGGTGGGAAGCGAGCAGTACTTC.

This clone was found a few times. The chain carries TRBV7-9 and TRBJ1-2; TRBD1 is a possible D gene (5 bases). CDR1 is SEHNR and CDR2 is FQNEAQ in the germline V gene (reference sequence). Trimming shortened V by 5 bases and J by 7 bases, and 17 bases separated the two germline ends. The CDR3 consists of 14 residues. The CDR3 region is CASSLGGSLSGYTF. In DNA, the CDR3 is TGTGCCAGCAGCCTGGGGGGGTCTCTCTCTGGCTACACCTTC. Together with reference TRBV7-9 and TRBJ1-2, the CDR3 gives the full variable domain: DTGVSQNPRHKITKRGQNVTFRCDPISEHNRLYWYRQTLGQGPEFLTYFQNEAQLEKSRLLSDRFSAERPKGSFSTLEIQRTEQGDSAMYLCASSLGGSLSGYTFGSGTRLTVV.

With respect to this clone: A junction boundary mismatches the germline segment, possibly from a read error. V and J are TRBV18 and TRBJ2-7, with a weak D call TRBD2 (5 bases). This CDR3 is built from 16 residues. Germline values: CDR1 KGHSH, CDR2 LQKENI. The CDR3 spells CASSPRPGSSSYEQYF. The CDR3 DNA reads TGTGCCAGCTCACCCCGCCCGGGGTCGAGCTCCTACGAGCAGTATTTC.